One and the same sample provided the 2 T cell receptor beta chains below, sequenced in a study of T cell responses to AZD1222 COVID-19 vaccine (dated by TCRdb to the early 2020s). This sample's time point label indicates: about 28 days (+/-7) after the second vaccine dose. Library generation was performed with the immunoSEQ multiplex PCR assay. TCRdb mirrors the immuneACCESS table, restricted to in-frame sequences. Some clones are absent from its copies; in checked studies, under half trace to an unresolved V gene, and the reason for the others is unknown. Recorded for this sample are fewer than 95,000 clones; roughly 90% of them occurred a single time. The ten largest account for approximately 5% of the sample. The input for sequencing was peripheral blood, taken 28 days after the second AZD1222 dose. All receptors come from an adult who received the AZD1222 COVID-19 vaccine.

V usage is TRBV5-6 and J usage is TRBJ1-2, with D possibly being TRBD1 (6 bases). CDR3 length: 14 residues. Germline V lookup: CDR1 SGHDT, CDR2 YYEEEE. The V end lost 0 bases, the J end lost 7 bases, and 13 bases lay between the germline ends. The CDR3 loop is CASSLDRGAPGYTF. The CDR3 DNA sequence: TGTGCCAGCAGCTTGGACCGGGGGGCCCCTGGCTACACCTTC.

The chain carries TRBV19 and TRBJ2-3; 10 nucleotides match TRBD1. V dropped 9 bases and J dropped 0; count of bases not matched to a gene: 3. The CDR3 is made up of 14 amino acids. CDR1 and CDR2 (germline): LNHDA, SQIVND (reference sequence). For the CDR3, the DNA is TGTGCCAGCCGGGACAGGGGTAGCACAGATACGCAGTATTTT. Its translation is CASRDRGSTDTQYF.